Listed below are T cell receptor beta chains from one sample, sequenced in a study of glioma-infiltrating T cells. TCRdb reanalysed the multiplex PCR reads using MiXCR and keeps one entry per CDR3 protein. The table shows about 190,000 distinct CDR3 sequences, with around 30% occurring only once. Sequencing was carried out using glioma tissue, nonneoplastic brain tissue, or PBMCs (not recorded which). The receptor set was obtained from a human donor with low-grade glioma or glioblastoma, undergoing nonglioma brain surgery, or in good health (not recorded which). Both conserved end residues are part of each CDR3. A D gene is named only where the DNA matches it firmly. Part of the rows lack a size; the others show once, few, many or a class for expanded clones.

d_call | j_call | v_call | clone_size | cdr3_nt | cdr3_aa
- | TRBJ2-2 | TRBV7-6 | - | TGTGCCAGCAGCCGATCTCCGAACACCGGGGAGCTGTTTTTT | CASSRSPNTGELFF
TRBD1 | TRBJ2-7 | TRBV24-1 | - | TGTGCCACCAGTGATTGGGGGACAGTATACGAGCAGTACTTC | CATSDWGTVYEQYF
TRBD2 | TRBJ2-5 | TRBV7-9 | many | TGTGCCAGCAGCTTAAGGGGGACTAGTCAAGAGACCCAGTACTTC | CASSLRGTSQETQYF
- | TRBJ1-1 | TRBV7-2 | many | TGTGCCAGCAGCTCGATACTGAACACTGAAGCTTTCTTT | CASSSILNTEAFF
TRBD2 | TRBJ2-1 | TRBV14 | - | TGTGCCAGCAGCCAAGAAGCTAGCGGGACATCCTCCTACAATGACCAGTTCTTC | CASSQEASGTSSYNDQFF
- | TRBJ1-2 | TRBV28 | many | TGTGCCAGCAGTCTCCCCGACACCTCAGCTAACTATGGCTACACCTTC | CASSLPDTSANYGYTF
TRBD1 | TRBJ1-1 | TRBV6-1 | - | TGTGCCATCAGTCCGACAGGGTCCGCCGAAGCTTTCTTT | CAISPTGSAEAFF
TRBD1 | TRBJ1-2 | TRBV5-1 | few | TGCGCCAGCAGCTTGGGAGACAGGGAGTGGTATGGCTACACCTTC | CASSLGDREWYGYTF
- | TRBJ2-1 | TRBV6-5 | once | TGTGCCAGTAGTTACTCGTACCCGACTAGAGACTACAGTGAGCAGTTCTTC | CASSYSYPTRDYSEQFF
TRBD2 | TRBJ2-5 | TRBV7-2 | many | TGTGCCAGCAGCTTAGTGGGCGGGAGCCGGGAGACCCAGTACTTC | CASSLVGGSRETQYF
- | TRBJ1-1 | TRBV19 | few | TGTGCCAGTAGTATAGATCTACGGTTCGGACACTATAACACTGAAGCTTTCTTT | CASSIDLRFGHYNTEAFF
- | TRBJ2-2 | TRBV19 | many | TGTGCCAGTAGTATAAGATCAGGGGAGCTGTTTTTT | CASSIRSGELFF
TRBD2 | TRBJ2-1 | TRBV6-4 | many | TGTGCCAGCAGTGACCTAGCGGGAGAAGTCAGTGAGCAGTTCTTC | CASSDLAGEVSEQFF
TRBD1 | TRBJ2-3 | TRBV2 | - | TGTGCCAGCAGCGCCGGGACAGGGGCCACAGATACGCAGTGTTTT | CASSAGTGATDTQCF
TRBD2 | TRBJ2-1 | TRBV20-1 | many | TGCAGTGCTAAAGGTCCTGGGACTAACTACAATGAGCAGTTCTTC | CSAKGPGTNYNEQFF
- | TRBJ2-1 | TRBV27 | once | TGTGCCAGCAGTTTAAACCAGTTAAGCTATGAGCAGTTCTTC | CASSLNQLSYEQFF
- | TRBJ2-7 | TRBV5-4 | - | TGTGCCAGCAGCTTAGGGGTTACGGCCTACGAGCAGTACTTC | CASSLGVTAYEQYF
TRBD2 | TRBJ2-5 | TRBV5-1 | - | TGCGCCAGCAGCTTGGCCGGATTAGCGGGAGTAGAGACCCAGTACTTC | CASSLAGLAGVETQYF
TRBD2 | TRBJ2-3 | TRBV24-1 | many | TGTGCCACCAGTGGGGGGCCCGGGACTAGAAATACGCAGTATTTT | CATSGGPGTRNTQYF
- | TRBJ1-6 | TRBV3-1 | many | TGTGCCAGCAGCCAAGGGGCAGGGATAGATTCACCCCTCCACTTT | CASSQGAGIDSPLHF
TRBD2 | TRBJ2-7 | TRBV6-1 | many | TGTGCCAGCAGCCGGACTAGCGGAAAATACGAGCAGTACTTC | CASSRTSGKYEQYF
TRBD2 | TRBJ2-3 | TRBV6-6 | many | TGTGCCAGCAGTTACTCCCCGGGTAGCGGGAGCACAGATACGCAGTATTTT | CASSYSPGSGSTDTQYF
- | TRBJ2-3 | TRBV5-4 | - | TGTGCCAGCAGCTTGTCGGCAACTAGCACAGATACGCAGTATTTT | CASSLSATSTDTQYF
TRBD2 | TRBJ2-7 | TRBV11-2 | many | TGTGCCAGCAGCTCGGGGAGGGGTGATAGGCACTACGAGCAGTACTTC | CASSSGRGDRHYEQYF
- | TRBJ2-7 | TRBV20-1 | many | TGCAGTGCTAGGGATGACTACGAGCAGTACTTC | CSARDDYEQYF
TRBD2 | TRBJ2-3 | TRBV6-1 | - | TGTGCCAGCATGGGGACTAGCGGGTACACAGATACGCAGTATTTT | CASMGTSGYTDTQYF
TRBD2 | TRBJ2-7 | TRBV20-1 | - | TGCAGTATCCCGGGACTAGGGTTCTACGAGCAGTACTTC | CSIPGLGFYEQYF
- | TRBJ1-3 | TRBV30 | - | TGTGCCTGGGGCGTCTCTGGAAACACCATATATTTT | CAWGVSGNTIYF
TRBD2 | TRBJ2-1 | TRBV19 | many | TGTGCCAGTAGTACACCGGGACTAGCGAATGAGCAGTTCTTC | CASSTPGLANEQFF
TRBD2 | TRBJ2-7 | TRBV29-1 | few | TGCAGCGTTGCTGGACTAGCGGAGACGGGGAGCTACGAGCAGTACTTC | CSVAGLAETGSYEQYF
- | TRBJ2-5 | TRBV4-1 | many | TGCGCCAGCAGCCAAGATAACAGGGATGAGACCCAGTACTTC | CASSQDNRDETQYF
- | TRBJ1-5 | TRBV19 | - | TGTGCCAGTAGCCGGACAGCTAATAGCAATCAGCCCCAGCATTTT | CASSRTANSNQPQHF
- | TRBJ2-3 | TRBV29-1 | many | TGCAGCGTACTAACAGGTAGCGCTGGAGATACGCAGTATTTT | CSVLTGSAGDTQYF
- | TRBJ1-5 | TRBV4-1 | many | TGCGCCAGCAGCCGACCCGGACTGAATCAGCCCCAGCATTTT | CASSRPGLNQPQHF
TRBD1 | TRBJ2-3 | TRBV18 | many | TGTGCCAGCTCACCTCCTGGGTGGACAGGATCGGACACAGATACGCAGTATTTT | CASSPPGWTGSDTDTQYF